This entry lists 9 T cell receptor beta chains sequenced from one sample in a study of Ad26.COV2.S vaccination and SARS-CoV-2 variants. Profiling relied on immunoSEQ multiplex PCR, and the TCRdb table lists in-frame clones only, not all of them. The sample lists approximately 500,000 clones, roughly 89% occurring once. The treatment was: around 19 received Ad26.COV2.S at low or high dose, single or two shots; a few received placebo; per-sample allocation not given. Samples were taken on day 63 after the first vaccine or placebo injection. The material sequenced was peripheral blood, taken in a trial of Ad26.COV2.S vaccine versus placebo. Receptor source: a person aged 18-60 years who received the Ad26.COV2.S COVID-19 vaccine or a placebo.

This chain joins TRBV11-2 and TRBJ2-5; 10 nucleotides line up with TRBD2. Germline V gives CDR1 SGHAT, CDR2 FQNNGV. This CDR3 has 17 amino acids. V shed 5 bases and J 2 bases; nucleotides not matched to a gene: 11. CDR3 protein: CASSLLFGSGRQETQYF. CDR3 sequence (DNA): TGTGCCAGCAGCCTCCTTTTTGGTAGCGGGAGGCAAGAGACCCAGTACTTC.

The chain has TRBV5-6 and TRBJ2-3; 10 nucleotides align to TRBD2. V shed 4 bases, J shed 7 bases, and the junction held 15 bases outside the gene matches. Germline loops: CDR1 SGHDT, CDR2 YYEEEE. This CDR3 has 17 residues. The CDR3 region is CASSQKGEREGANTQYF. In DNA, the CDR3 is TGTGCCAGCAGCCAAAAGGGGGAGCGGGAGGGCGCTAATACGCAGTATTTT. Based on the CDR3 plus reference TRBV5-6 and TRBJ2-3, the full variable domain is DAGVTQSPTHLIKTRGQQVTLRCSPKSGHDTVSWYQQALGQGPQFIFQYYEEEERQRGNFPDRFSGHQFPNYSSELNVNALLLGDSALYLCASSQKGEREGANTQYFGPGTRLTVL.

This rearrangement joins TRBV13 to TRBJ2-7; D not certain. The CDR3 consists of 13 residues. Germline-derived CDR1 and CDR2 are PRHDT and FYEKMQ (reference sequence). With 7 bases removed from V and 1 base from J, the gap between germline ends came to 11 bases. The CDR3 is CASTRRLSYEQYF. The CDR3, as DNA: TGTGCCAGCACCCGGCGATTATCCTACGAGCAGTACTTC.

The CDR3 DNA reads TGTGCCAGCAGCAACTTGGGACCCTACGAGCAGTACTTC. Protein: CASSNLGPYEQYF. This chain connects TRBV6-2 or TRBV6-3 to TRBJ2-7; D could derive from TRBD1 or TRBD2 (5 bases each). Germline V gene sequence: CDR1 MNHEY, CDR2 SVGEGT. There are 13 residues in the CDR3. The V end lost 6 bases, the J end lost 2 bases, and 11 bases lay between the germline ends.

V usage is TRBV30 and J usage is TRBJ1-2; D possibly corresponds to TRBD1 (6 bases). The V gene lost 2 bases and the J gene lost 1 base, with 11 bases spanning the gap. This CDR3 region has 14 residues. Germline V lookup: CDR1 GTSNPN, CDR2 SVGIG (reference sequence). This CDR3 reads CAWSPYRDNYGYTF. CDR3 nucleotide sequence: TGTGCCTGGAGTCCTTACAGGGATAACTATGGCTACACCTTC.

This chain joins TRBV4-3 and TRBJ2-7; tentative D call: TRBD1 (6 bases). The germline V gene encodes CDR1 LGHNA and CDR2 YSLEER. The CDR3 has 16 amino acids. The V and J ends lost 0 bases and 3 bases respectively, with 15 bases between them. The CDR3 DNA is TGCGCCAGCAGCCAAGATCTCGGACAGAATAGCTACGAGCAGTACTTC. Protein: CASSQDLGQNSYEQYF.

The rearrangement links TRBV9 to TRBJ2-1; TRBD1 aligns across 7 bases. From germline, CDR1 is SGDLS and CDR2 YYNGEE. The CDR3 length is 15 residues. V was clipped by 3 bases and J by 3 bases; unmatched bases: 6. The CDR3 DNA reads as TGTGCCAGCAGCGAGAGGGGGCACTACTACAATGAGCAGTTCTTC. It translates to CASSERGHYYNEQFF.

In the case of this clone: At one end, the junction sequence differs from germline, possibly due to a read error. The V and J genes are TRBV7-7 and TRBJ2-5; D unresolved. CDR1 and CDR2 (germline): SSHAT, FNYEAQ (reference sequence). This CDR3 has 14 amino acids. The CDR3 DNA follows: TGTGCTAGCAGCTCCAAAGACCGGGAAGAGACCCAGTACTTC. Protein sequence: CASSSKDREETQYF.

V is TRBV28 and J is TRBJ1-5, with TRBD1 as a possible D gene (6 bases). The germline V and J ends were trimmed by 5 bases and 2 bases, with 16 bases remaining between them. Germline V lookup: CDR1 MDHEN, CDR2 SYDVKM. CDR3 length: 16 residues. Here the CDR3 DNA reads TGTGCCAGCAGTACGACAGGCCGTGTGGGCAATCAGCCCCAGCATTTT. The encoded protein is CASSTTGRVGNQPQHF.